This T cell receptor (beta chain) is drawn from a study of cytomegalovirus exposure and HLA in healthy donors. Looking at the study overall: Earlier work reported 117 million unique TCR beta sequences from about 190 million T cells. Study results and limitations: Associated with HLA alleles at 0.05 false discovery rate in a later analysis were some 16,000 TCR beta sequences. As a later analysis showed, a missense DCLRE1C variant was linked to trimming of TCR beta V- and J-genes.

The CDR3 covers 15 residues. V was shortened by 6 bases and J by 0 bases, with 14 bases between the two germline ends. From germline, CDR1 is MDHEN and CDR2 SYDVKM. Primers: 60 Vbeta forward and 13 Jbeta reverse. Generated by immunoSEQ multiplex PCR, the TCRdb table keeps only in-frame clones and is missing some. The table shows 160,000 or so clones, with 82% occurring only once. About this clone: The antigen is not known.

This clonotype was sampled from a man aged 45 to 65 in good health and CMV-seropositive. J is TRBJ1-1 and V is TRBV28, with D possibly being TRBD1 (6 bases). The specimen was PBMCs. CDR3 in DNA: TGTGCCAGCAGCCCCCGGACAGAGATGAACACTGAAGCTTTCTTT. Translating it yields CASSPRTEMNTEAFF.